The 17 T cell receptor beta chains in this list originate from one sample, sequenced in a study of Ad26.COV2.S vaccination and SARS-CoV-2 variants. The treatment is: 15 to 20 received Ad26.COV2.S at low or high dose, single or two shots; 5 received placebo; per-sample allocation not given. The study sampled participants on day 63 after the first vaccine or placebo injection. Only in-frame clones appear in the TCRdb table, and some are missing; sequencing was by immunoSEQ multiplex PCR. Among about 400,000 clones listed, approximately 91% were seen once. Sequencing used peripheral blood, obtained in a trial of Ad26.COV2.S vaccine versus placebo. The origin of the receptors is a person aged 18 to 65 who received the Ad26.COV2.S COVID-19 vaccine or a placebo.

CDR3 DNA sequence: TGTGCCAGCAGCTTGGGCGGTGTGGGGGCAGATACGCAGTATTTT. It is translated as CASSLGGVGADTQYF. This chain connects TRBV5-6 to TRBJ2-3; D is perhaps TRBD1 or TRBD2 (5 bases each). Trimming removed 0 bases from V and 4 bases from J, with 12 bases in between. Per germline, CDR1 SGHDT and CDR2 YYEEEE. The CDR3 sequence is 15 residues long.

In this sample, this clone turned up once. The chain is built from TRBV10-3 and TRBJ2-1; no clear D gene. The germline CDR1 and CDR2 sequences are ENHRY and SYGVKD. The CDR3 has 11 amino acids. Trimming stripped 4 bases from V and 8 bases from J, with 6 bases between. The CDR3 spells CAISVGDEQFF. The CDR3 DNA sequence: TGTGCCATCAGTGTGGGTGATGAGCAGTTCTTC.

This rearrangement joins TRBV19 to TRBJ2-2, with 8 bases aligning to TRBD1. CDR3 size: 15 residues. V lost 10 bases, J lost 1 base, and 8 bases stayed unmatched. Germline V gives CDR1 LNHDA, CDR2 SQIVND (reference sequence). The CDR3 reads CAILTGTGNTGELFF. For the CDR3, the DNA is TGTGCCATCTTGACTGGGACAGGGAACACCGGGGAGCTGTTTTTT.

The rearrangement links TRBV19 to TRBJ2-5; D is undetermined. Trimming took 4 bases from V and 0 from J, leaving 6 bases between them. CDR1 is LNHDA and CDR2 is SQIVND in the germline V gene (reference sequence). CDR3 length equals 13 residues. The CDR3: CASSRAYQETQYF. The CDR3 nucleotides are TGTGCCAGTAGTAGGGCGTACCAAGAGACCCAGTACTTC. The whole variable domain, filled in from reference TRBV19 and TRBJ2-5, reads DGGITQSPKYLFRKEGQNVTLSCEQNLNHDAMYWYRQDPGQGLRLIYYSQIVNDFQKGDIAEGYSVSREKKESFPLTVTSAQKNPTAFYLCASSRAYQETQYFGPGTRLLVL.

The genes are TRBV3-1 (or the pseudogene TRBV3-2) and TRBJ2-3, with a weak D call TRBD2 (7 bases). The length of the CDR3 is 16 residues. Trimming pared 0 bases from V and 3 bases from J, leaving 13 bases between. The V gene's germline CDR1 is LGHDT and CDR2 YNNKEL (reference sequence). The CDR3 nucleotides are TGTGCCAGCAGCCAAGAACCCGGGGGGCTGACAGATACGCAGTATTTT. Encoded protein: CASSQEPGGLTDTQYF.

V gene TRBV27 combines with J gene TRBJ2-1; 9 bases agree with TRBD2. The CDR3 has 16 amino acids. The germline V gene has CDR1 MNHEY and CDR2 SMNVEV (reference sequence). The junction had 14 bases not matched to a gene; V was cut back by 7 bases and J by 7 bases. Here the CDR3 reads CASTFQTLAGFNEQFF. The CDR3 DNA is TGTGCCAGCACTTTTCAAACTCTAGCGGGGTTTAATGAGCAGTTCTTC.

V usage is TRBV19 and J usage is TRBJ2-7, with 7 bases fitting TRBD1. The CDR3 covers 15 residues. Germline V gene sequence: CDR1 LNHDA, CDR2 SQIVND (reference sequence). The J segment lost 0 bases and the V segment lost 1 base, leaving 3 bases of the junction unmatched. The CDR3 nucleotides are TGTGCCAGTAGTATAGGAGGGGGCAGCTCCTACGAGCAGTACTTC. Residues: CASSIGGGSSYEQYF.

This rearrangement joins TRBV6-1 to TRBJ1-5; D not certain. Trimming cost V 3 bases and J 7 bases, with 16 bases left between them. The CDR3 has 15 residues. Looked up from germline, CDR1 is MNHNS and CDR2 is SASEGT. Here the CDR3 reads CASSEPTGGRQPQHF. CDR3 bases: TGTGCCAGCAGTGAGCCCACGGGAGGGAGACAGCCCCAGCATTTT.

V gene TRBV7-2 combines with J gene TRBJ2-7, with D unclear. The length of the CDR3 is 12 residues. V gave up 2 bases and J gave up 4 bases, with 6 bases separating them. The germline gives CDR1 SGHTA, CDR2 FQGNSA. Written as DNA, the CDR3 is TGTGCCAGCAGCTTAAATGTGTACGAGCAGTACTTC. It is translated as CASSLNVYEQYF.

This chain connects TRBV4-2 to TRBJ2-3; possibly TRBD1 for D (6 bases). V was cut by 4 bases and J by 0 bases, with 11 bases left in between. This CDR3 has 15 residues. Looked up from germline, CDR1 is LGHNA and CDR2 is YNFKEQ. The DNA of the CDR3 is TGTGCCAGCAGCCCCAAGGGGGATAGCACAGATACGCAGTATTTT. Protein: CASSPKGDSTDTQYF.

The V gene is TRBV11-2, the J gene TRBJ2-3; D ambiguous. V was trimmed by 5 bases and J by 0 bases, leaving 9 bases between them. CDR1 is SGHAT and CDR2 is FQNNGV in the germline V gene. This CDR3 comprises 14 residues. CDR3 region: CASSLYLSTDTQYF. The CDR3 DNA follows: TGTGCCAGCAGCCTCTACCTTAGCACAGATACGCAGTATTTT.

CDR3 nucleotides: TGTGCCAGCAGTGCAGAGAGGGGGCCGCGTTACGAGCAGTACTTC. Its translation: CASSAERGPRYEQYF. The rearrangement joins TRBV2 to TRBJ2-7, with TRBD1 matching over 7 bases. CDR1 is SNHLY and CDR2 is FYNNEI in the germline V gene. The CDR3 covers 15 residues. The V gene end was trimmed by 4 bases and the J gene end by 4 bases; junction bases not matched to a gene: 10.

The genes are TRBV5-6 and TRBJ1-2; D not resolved. The CDR3 covers 13 residues. Trimming stripped 3 bases from V and 2 bases from J, with 8 bases between. CDR1 is SGHDT and CDR2 is YYEEEE in the germline V gene. The CDR3 nucleotides read TGTGCCAGCAGCTACGGGCAAAACTATGGCTACACCTTC. Amino acid sequence: CASSYGQNYGYTF. Full variable domain (rest looked up from reference TRBV5-6 and TRBJ1-2): DAGVTQSPTHLIKTRGQQVTLRCSPKSGHDTVSWYQQALGQGPQFIFQYYEEEERQRGNFPDRFSGHQFPNYSSELNVNALLLGDSALYLCASSYGQNYGYTFGSGTRLTVV.

The rearrangement links TRBV5-1 to TRBJ2-3; 12 nucleotides align to TRBD2. The germline CDR1 and CDR2 sequences are SGHRS and YFSETQ. The ends lost 4 bases at V and 3 bases at J; junction bases unmatched: 3. The CDR3 totals 15 residues. CDR3 bases: TGCGCCAGCAGCCAAGGACTAGCGGGAACAGATACGCAGTATTTT. Protein sequence: CASSQGLAGTDTQYF. Complete variable domain (other parts from reference TRBV5-1 and TRBJ2-3): KAGVTQTPRYLIKTRGQQVTLSCSPISGHRSVSWYQQTPGQGLQFLFEYFSETQRNKGNFPGRFSGRQFSNSRSEMNVSTLELGDSALYLCASSQGLAGTDTQYFGPGTRLTVL.

The V call is TRBV6-5, the J call TRBJ1-1; D may be TRBD1 (5 bases). The V gene lost 6 bases and the J gene lost 3 bases, with 5 bases spanning the gap. This CDR3 has 11 residues. Germline loops: CDR1 MNHEY, CDR2 SVGAGI. The CDR3 DNA reads as TGTGCCAGCAGGGGGGACACTGAAGCTTTCTTT. This gives the protein CASRGDTEAFF.

This chain links TRBV7-9 with TRBJ1-2, with 8 bases aligning to TRBD1. Germline V gene data show CDR1 as SEHNR and CDR2 as FQNEAQ (reference sequence). V gave up 3 bases and J gave up 4 bases; unmatched junction bases: 10. This CDR3 spans 16 amino acids. For the CDR3, the DNA is TGTGCCAGCAGCTTGGGCAGGGGGCCGACGACCTATGGCTACACCTTC. Its translation is CASSLGRGPTTYGYTF. Full variable domain (rest looked up from reference TRBV7-9 and TRBJ1-2): DTGVSQNPRHKITKRGQNVTFRCDPISEHNRLYWYRQTLGQGPEFLTYFQNEAQLEKSRLLSDRFSAERPKGSFSTLEIQRTEQGDSAMYLCASSLGRGPTTYGYTFGSGTRLTVV.

The V and J genes are TRBV7-8 and TRBJ2-2; D is possibly TRBD1 (5 bases). CDR3 size: 19 residues. V dropped 6 bases and J dropped 8 bases, with 31 bases sitting between them. Looked up from germline, CDR1 is SGHVS and CDR2 is FQNEAQ. This chain's CDR3 is CASRVAYRGFRRPEGELFF. CDR3 in DNA: TGTGCCAGCAGAGTTGCGTATAGGGGTTTCCGTAGGCCCGAAGGGGAGCTGTTTTTT.